This T cell receptor (beta chain) was recovered during a study of blood T cells in healthy people across ages. With a J-beta primer mix and a sample-barcoded 5' primer, a second PCR ran 7 to 11 cycles. TCRdb re-analysed the 5' RACE reads in MiXCR, keeping a single row per CDR3 protein. Here the sample spans about 730,000 distinct CDR3 sequences, around 40% being singletons. The study's findings and limits: Across the age range, TCR beta diversity per million T cells fell in a roughly linear way.

This clonotype was seen many times. Its specificity is not known. Germline and junction disagree at one end, which may indicate a read error. There are 14 residues in the CDR3. Germline V gene data show CDR1 as SGHRS and CDR2 as YFSETQ. The chain carries TRBV5-1 and TRBJ2-7; TRBD2 aligns across 7 bases. The sequence came from a woman aged 60-70 years in good health. Sample: blood. For the CDR3, the DNA is TGTGCCAGCAGTTTAGAGGCTAGCGGTTACGAGCAGTACTTC. It translates to CASSLEASGYEQYF.